This TCR beta chain was recorded in a study of T cell changes during pregnancy in multiple sclerosis. This table comes from immunoSEQ multiplex PCR, and its TCRdb copy is limited to in-frame clones, with some not included. This table has 30,000 to 45,000 clones, approximately 92% appearing once. Material: CD4+ T cells from peripheral blood mononuclear cells, obtained in the third trimester of pregnancy. This TCR came from a female donor with multiple sclerosis, enrolled in a pregnancy study.

CDR3 amino acids: CASSPVDSYRYEQYF. Here the CDR3 DNA reads TGCGCCAGCAGCCCAGTGGACAGTTACCGTTACGAGCAGTACTTC. The chain couples TRBV5-1 to TRBJ2-7; D perhaps matches TRBD1 (6 bases). With 4 bases removed from V and 4 bases from J, the gap between germline ends came to 18 bases. Germline V gene sequence: CDR1 SGHRS, CDR2 YFSETQ. This CDR3 is built from 15 residues.